The 13 T cell receptor beta chains below all came from one sample that was sequenced in a study of neurological immune-mediated disorders. TCRdb processed the 5' RACE reads anew with MiXCR; each CDR3 protein has one entry. This sample carries 50,000 to 60,000 distinct CDR3 sequences, 2.5% of them seen once, and the ten largest clones take about 3%. Sequences were obtained from PBMCs. These TCRs come from a man aged 45-60 years with multiple sclerosis.

This clonotype was picked up many times. The chain has TRBV20-1 and TRBJ1-1; no definite D call. The CDR3 has 14 amino acids. The V and J ends lost 0 bases and 2 bases respectively, with 10 bases between them. Germline CDR1 and CDR2: DFQATT and SNEGSKA (reference sequence). The CDR3 region is CSARDRTVNTEAFF. The CDR3 bases are TGCAGTGCTAGAGATCGAACCGTTAACACTGAAGCTTTCTTT.

This clonotype has ten or more counts. V is TRBV5-1 and J is TRBJ1-6; no reliable D call. Trimming stripped 1 base from V and 6 bases from J, with 11 bases between. The CDR3 runs to 15 residues. Germline V gene lookup returns CDR1 SGHRS and CDR2 YFSETQ. DNA of the CDR3: TGCGCCAGCAGCTTGACAGTAAATGGTAATTCACCCCTCCACTTT. Protein sequence: CASSLTVNGNSPLHF.

This clonotype was picked up many times. The chain has TRBV6-6 and TRBJ1-3; D gene unclear. The CDR3 is 12 residues long. The V end was cut by 0 bases, the J end by 8 bases, with 5 bases between. Looked up from germline, CDR1 is MNHNY and CDR2 is SVGAGI (reference sequence). The CDR3 nucleotides are TGTGCCAGCAGTTACTCCGGGGACACCATATATTTT. This translates into CASSYSGDTIYF.

At least ten counts were recorded for this clonotype. This chain links TRBV4-3 with TRBJ1-1; D uncertain. The CDR3 loop spans 14 amino acids. Looked up from germline, CDR1 is LGHNA and CDR2 is YSLEER. With 0 bases removed from V and 5 bases from J, the gap between germline ends came to 10 bases. The CDR3 loop reads CASSQESWGTEAFF. The CDR3, as DNA: TGCGCCAGCAGCCAAGAGTCGTGGGGAACTGAAGCTTTCTTT.

This clonotype was seen repeatedly, ten times or more. This chain joins TRBV6-5 and TRBJ2-1, with TRBD1 identical over 8 bases. The germline CDR1 and CDR2 sequences are MNHEY and SVGAGI. Trimming removed 8 bases from V and 3 bases from J; junction bases left unmatched: 3. The CDR3 contains 13 residues. CDR3 sequence reads: CASGGTGYNEQFF. In DNA, the CDR3 is TGTGCCAGCGGGGGGACAGGCTACAATGAGCAGTTCTTC.

This clonotype was found many times. The genes are TRBV6-5 and TRBJ1-2, with unresolved D. Trimming took off 0 bases at V and 6 bases at J, with 11 bases between the two ends. CDR1 MNHEY and CDR2 SVGAGI come from the germline V gene. The CDR3 loop spans 14 amino acids. The DNA of the CDR3 is TGTGCCAGCAGTTACTCTAGGGCGGCGAATGGCTACACCTTC. This sequence encodes CASSYSRAANGYTF.

This clonotype was detected ten times or more. The V gene is TRBV27, the J gene TRBJ1-4, with 7 positions matching TRBD1. The V and J ends lost 10 bases and 5 bases, in that order; junction bases with no gene match: 7. CDR1 is MNHEY and CDR2 is SMNVEV in the germline V gene (reference sequence). This CDR3 region has 13 residues. CDR3 sequence: CANPTGKNEKLFF. The CDR3 nucleotides are TGTGCCAACCCGACAGGGAAGAATGAAAAACTGTTTTTT.

At least ten counts were recorded for this clonotype. V and J are TRBV5-6 and TRBJ2-7; no clear D gene. Germline V gene sequence: CDR1 SGHDT, CDR2 YYEEEE. Trimming left V 3 bases short and J 0 bases short, with 13 bases between. This CDR3 has 15 amino acids. Here the CDR3 reads CASSSWAASSYEQYF. The CDR3 DNA sequence: TGTGCCAGCAGCTCATGGGCAGCCAGCTCCTACGAGCAGTACTTC.

In this sample, this clonotype turned up many times. This rearrangement joins TRBV27 to TRBJ2-5; D is ambiguous. The germline V gene encodes CDR1 MNHEY and CDR2 SMNVEV (reference sequence). The V end was cut by 4 bases, the J end by 5 bases, with 11 bases between. This CDR3 comprises 13 residues. The CDR3 DNA is TGTGCCAGCAGTTGGAGCAGCTGGGAGACCCAGTACTTC. This sequence encodes CASSWSSWETQYF.

This clonotype was seen ten or more times. V gene TRBV20-1 combines with J gene TRBJ1-4, with D uncertain. The germline V gene encodes CDR1 DFQATT and CDR2 SNEGSKA (reference sequence). The CDR3 has 14 amino acids. Trimming removed 0 bases at V and 7 bases at J, with 12 bases between. The CDR3: CSARDRGLGEKLFF. In DNA, the CDR3 is TGCAGTGCTAGAGACCGAGGGTTGGGTGAAAAACTGTTTTTT.

This clonotype was recorded many times. V is TRBV12-3 or TRBV12-4 and J is TRBJ1-4, with 7 bases identical to TRBD1. J gave up 7 bases and V 6 bases, and 11 bases lay outside the gene matches. The CDR3 contains 15 residues. The CDR3 DNA reads TGTGCCAGCAGCCCCGGGACAGCACTCGGTGAAAAACTGTTTTTT. Translation gives CASSPGTALGEKLFF.

This clonotype was observed many times. The chain recombines TRBV4-3 with TRBJ2-3, with 8 bases identical to TRBD2. The CDR3 is 16 amino acids. The trim removed 1 base at V and 0 bases at J, leaving 3 bases unmatched. Germline values: CDR1 LGHNA, CDR2 YSLEER. The CDR3 reads CASSQGASGSTDTQYF. Written as DNA, the CDR3 is TGCGCCAGCAGCCAAGGGGCTAGCGGGAGCACAGATACGCAGTATTTT.

This clonotype appeared many times. The chain combines TRBV20-1 with TRBJ2-3, with D maybe TRBD2 (7 bases). This CDR3 region has 15 residues. Deletions cut 1 base from V and 6 bases from J, with 17 bases between. Germline assignment: CDR1 DFQATT and CDR2 SNEGSKA (reference sequence). CDR3 protein: CSARVGGGRRDTQYF. In nucleotides, the CDR3 is TGCAGTGCTAGAGTAGGGGGGGGCCGGCGGGATACGCAGTATTTT.